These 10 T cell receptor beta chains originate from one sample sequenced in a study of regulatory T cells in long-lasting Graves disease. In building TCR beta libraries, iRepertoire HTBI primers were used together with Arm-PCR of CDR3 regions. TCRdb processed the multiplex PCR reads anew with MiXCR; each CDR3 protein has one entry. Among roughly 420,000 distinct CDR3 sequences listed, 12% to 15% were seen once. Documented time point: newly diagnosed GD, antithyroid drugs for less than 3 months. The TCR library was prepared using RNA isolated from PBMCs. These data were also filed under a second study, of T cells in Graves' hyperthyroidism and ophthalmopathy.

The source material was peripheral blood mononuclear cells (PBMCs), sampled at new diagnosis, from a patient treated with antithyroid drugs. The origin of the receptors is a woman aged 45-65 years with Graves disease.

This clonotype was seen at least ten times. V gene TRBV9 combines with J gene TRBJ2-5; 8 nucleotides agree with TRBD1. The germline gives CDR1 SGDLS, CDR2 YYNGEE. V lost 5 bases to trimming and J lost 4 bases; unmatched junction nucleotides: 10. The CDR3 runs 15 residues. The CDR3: CASRRTGREGETQYF. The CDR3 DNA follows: TGTGCCAGCAGACGGACAGGGAGAGAGGGAGAGACCCAGTACTTC. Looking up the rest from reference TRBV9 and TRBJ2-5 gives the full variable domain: DSGVTQTPKHLITATGQRVTLRCSPRSGDLSVYWYQQSLDQGLQFLIQYYNGEERAKGNILERFSAQQFPDLHSELNLSSLELGDSALYFCASRRTGREGETQYFGPGTRLLVL.

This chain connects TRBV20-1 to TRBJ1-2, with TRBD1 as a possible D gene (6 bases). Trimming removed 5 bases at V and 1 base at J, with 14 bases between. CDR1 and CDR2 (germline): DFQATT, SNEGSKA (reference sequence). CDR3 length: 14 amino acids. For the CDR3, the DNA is TGCAGTGCTCGGACAACAGGGCTTAACTATGGCTACACCTTC. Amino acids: CSARTTGLNYGYTF.

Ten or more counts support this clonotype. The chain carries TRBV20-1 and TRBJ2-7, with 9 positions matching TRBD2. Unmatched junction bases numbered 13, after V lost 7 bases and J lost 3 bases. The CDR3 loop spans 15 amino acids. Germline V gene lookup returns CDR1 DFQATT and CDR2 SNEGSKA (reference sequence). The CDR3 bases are TGCAGTGTTCAGAGATCCAGCGGGAGGATCTACGAGCAGTACTTC. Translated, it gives CSVQRSSGRIYEQYF.

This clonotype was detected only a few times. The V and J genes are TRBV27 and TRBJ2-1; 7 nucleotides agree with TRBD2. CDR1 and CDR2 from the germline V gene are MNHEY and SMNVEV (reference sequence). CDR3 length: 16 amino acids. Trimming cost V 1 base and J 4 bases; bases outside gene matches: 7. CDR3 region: CASSLFPSGTYNEQFF. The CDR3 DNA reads TGTGCCAGCAGTTTATTCCCGAGCGGGACTTACAATGAGCAGTTCTTC.

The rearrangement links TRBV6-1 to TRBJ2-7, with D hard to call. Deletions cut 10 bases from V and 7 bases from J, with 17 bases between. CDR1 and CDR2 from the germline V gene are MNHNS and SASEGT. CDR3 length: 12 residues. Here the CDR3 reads CATIEGPREQYF. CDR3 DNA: TGTGCCACAATCGAAGGCCCCCGGGAGCAGTACTTC.

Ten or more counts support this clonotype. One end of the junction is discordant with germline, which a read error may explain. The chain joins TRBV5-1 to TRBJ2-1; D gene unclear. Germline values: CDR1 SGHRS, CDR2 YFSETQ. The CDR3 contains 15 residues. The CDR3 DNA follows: TGTGCCAGCAGCTTAGCTGGCGGAGCCTACAATGAGCAGTTCTTC. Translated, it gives CASSLAGGAYNEQFF. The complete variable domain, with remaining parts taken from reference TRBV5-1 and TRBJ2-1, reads KAGVTQTPRYLIKTRGQQVTLSCSPISGHRSVSWYQQTPGQGLQFLFEYFSETQRNKGNFPGRFSGRQFSNSRSEMNVSTLELGDSALYLCASSLAGGAYNEQFFGPGTRLTVL.

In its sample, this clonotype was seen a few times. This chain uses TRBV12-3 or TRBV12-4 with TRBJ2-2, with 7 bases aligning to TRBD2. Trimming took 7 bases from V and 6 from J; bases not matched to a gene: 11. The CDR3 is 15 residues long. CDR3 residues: CASTWEGSAAGELFF. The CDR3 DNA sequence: TGTGCCAGCACCTGGGAGGGGTCCGCCGCCGGGGAGCTGTTTTTT.

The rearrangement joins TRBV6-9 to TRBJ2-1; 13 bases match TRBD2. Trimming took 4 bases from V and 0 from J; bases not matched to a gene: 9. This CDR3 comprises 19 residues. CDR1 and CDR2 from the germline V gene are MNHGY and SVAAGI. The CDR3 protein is CASSSGLAGSLSSYNEQFF. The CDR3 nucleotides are TGTGCCAGCAGTTCGGGACTAGCGGGGTCCTTAAGCTCCTACAATGAGCAGTTCTTC.

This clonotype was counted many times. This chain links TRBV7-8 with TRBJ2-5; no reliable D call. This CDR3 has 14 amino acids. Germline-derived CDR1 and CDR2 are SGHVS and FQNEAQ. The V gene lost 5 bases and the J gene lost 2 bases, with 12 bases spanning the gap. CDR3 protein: CASSPSGFQETQYF. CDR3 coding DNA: TGTGCCAGCAGCCCGTCTGGGTTTCAAGAGACCCAGTACTTC. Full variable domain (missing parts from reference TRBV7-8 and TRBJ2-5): GAGVSQSPRYKVAKRGQDVALRCDPISGHVSLFWYQQALGQGPEFLTYFQNEAQLDKSGLPSDRFFAERPEGSVSTLKIQRTQQEDSAVYLCASSPSGFQETQYFGPGTRLLVL.

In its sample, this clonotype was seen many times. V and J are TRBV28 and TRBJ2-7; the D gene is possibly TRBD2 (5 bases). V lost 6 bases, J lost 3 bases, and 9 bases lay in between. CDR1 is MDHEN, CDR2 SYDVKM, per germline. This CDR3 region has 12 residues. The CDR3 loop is CASRTTSYEQYF. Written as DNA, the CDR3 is TGTGCCAGCAGAACTACTAGCTACGAGCAGTACTTC.